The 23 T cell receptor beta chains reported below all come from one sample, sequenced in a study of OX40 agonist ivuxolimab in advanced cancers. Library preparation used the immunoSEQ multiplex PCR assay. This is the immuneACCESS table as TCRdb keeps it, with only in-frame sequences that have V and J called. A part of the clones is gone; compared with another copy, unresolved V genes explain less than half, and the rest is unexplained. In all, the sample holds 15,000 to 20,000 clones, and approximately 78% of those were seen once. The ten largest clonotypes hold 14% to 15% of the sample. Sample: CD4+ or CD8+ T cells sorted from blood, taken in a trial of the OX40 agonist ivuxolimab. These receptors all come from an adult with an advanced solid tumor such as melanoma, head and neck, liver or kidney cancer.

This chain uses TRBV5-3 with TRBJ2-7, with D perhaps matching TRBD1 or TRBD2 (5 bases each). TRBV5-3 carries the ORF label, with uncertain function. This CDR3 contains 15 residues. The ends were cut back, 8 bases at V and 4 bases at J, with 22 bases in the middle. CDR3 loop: CASSLRDLNRYEQYF. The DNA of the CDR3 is TGTGCCAGCAGCCTCCGGGACCTAAATCGATACGAGCAGTACTTC.

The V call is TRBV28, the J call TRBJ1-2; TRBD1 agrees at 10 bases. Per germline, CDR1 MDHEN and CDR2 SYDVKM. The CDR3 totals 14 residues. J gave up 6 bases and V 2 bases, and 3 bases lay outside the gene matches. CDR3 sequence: CASSLRQGANGYTF. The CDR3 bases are TGTGCCAGCAGTTTACGACAGGGGGCAAATGGCTACACCTTC.

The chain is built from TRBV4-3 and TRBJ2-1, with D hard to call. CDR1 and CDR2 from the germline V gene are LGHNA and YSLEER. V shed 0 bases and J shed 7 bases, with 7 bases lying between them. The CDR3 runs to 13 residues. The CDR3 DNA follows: TGCGCCAGCAGCCAAGAGCCCTGGAATGAGCAGTTCTTC. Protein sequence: CASSQEPWNEQFF.

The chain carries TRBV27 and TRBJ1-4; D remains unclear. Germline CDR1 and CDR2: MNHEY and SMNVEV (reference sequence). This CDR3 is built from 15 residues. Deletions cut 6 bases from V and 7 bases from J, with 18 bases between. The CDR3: CASRPTRGVLEKLFF. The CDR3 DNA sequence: TGTGCCAGCAGGCCGACCCGCGGAGTTCTTGAAAAACTGTTTTTT. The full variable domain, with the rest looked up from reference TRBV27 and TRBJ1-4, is EAQVTQNPRYLITVTGKKLTVTCSQNMNHEYMSWYRQDPGLGLRQIYYSMNVEVTDKGDVPEGYKVSRKEKRNFPLILESPSPNQTSLYFCASRPTRGVLEKLFFGSGTQLSVL.

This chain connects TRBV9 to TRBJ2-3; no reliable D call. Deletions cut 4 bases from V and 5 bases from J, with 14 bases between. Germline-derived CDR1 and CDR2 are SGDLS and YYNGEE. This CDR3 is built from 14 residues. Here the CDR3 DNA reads TGTGCCAGCAGCCCAGACCGGGCTGAAGATACGCAGTATTTT. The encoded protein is CASSPDRAEDTQYF.

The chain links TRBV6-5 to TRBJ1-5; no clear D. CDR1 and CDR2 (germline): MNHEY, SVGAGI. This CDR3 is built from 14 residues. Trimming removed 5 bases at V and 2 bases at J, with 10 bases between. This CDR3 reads CASSPSGGNQPQHF. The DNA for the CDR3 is TGTGCCAGCAGTCCTTCTGGGGGCAATCAGCCCCAGCATTTT.

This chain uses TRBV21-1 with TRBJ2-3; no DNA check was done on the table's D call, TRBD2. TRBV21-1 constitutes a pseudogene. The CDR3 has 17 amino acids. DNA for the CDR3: TGTGCCAGCAGCAAAGGCGAGACTAGCGGGTCCGTGGATACGCAGTATTTT. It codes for CASSKGETSGSVDTQYF.

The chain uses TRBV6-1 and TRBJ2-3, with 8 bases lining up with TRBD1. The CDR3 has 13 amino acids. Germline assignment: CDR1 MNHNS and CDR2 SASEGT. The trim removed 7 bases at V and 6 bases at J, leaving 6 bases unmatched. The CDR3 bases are TGTGCCAGCACCTCAGGGGGCTGGGATACGCAGTATTTT. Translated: CASTSGGWDTQYF.

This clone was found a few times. The CDR3 region has the DNA TGTGCCAGCAGCCCCCATATGAACACTGAAGCTTTCTTT. Residues: CASSPHMNTEAFF. The chain is built from TRBV9 and TRBJ1-1; D is uncertain. This CDR3 has 13 amino acids. V lost 4 bases, J lost 0 bases, and 7 bases lay in between. Germline V gene lookup returns CDR1 SGDLS and CDR2 YYNGEE.

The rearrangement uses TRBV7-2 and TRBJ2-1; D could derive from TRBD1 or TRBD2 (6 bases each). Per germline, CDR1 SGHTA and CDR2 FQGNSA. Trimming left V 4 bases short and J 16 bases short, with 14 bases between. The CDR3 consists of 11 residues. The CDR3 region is CASSSGARAFF. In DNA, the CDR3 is TGTGCCAGCAGCTCGGGGGCCCGAGCTTTCTTC.

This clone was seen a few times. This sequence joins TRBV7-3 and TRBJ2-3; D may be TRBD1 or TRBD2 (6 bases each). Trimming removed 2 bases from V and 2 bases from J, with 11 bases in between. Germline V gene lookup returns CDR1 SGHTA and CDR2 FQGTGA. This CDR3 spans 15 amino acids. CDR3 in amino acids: CASSLQGTLTDTQYF. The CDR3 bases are TGTGCCAGCAGCTTACAGGGGACTCTCACAGATACGCAGTATTTT.

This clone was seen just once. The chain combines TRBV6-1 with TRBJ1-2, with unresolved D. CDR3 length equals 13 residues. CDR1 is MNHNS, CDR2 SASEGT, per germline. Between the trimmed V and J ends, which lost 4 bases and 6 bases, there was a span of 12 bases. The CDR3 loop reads CASSGTGLNGYTF. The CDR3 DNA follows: TGTGCCAGCAGTGGCACCGGACTTAATGGCTACACCTTC.

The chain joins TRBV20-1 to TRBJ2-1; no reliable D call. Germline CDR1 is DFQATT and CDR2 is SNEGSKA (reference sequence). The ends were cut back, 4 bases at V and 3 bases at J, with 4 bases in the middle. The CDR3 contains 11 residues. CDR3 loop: CSAIDYNEQFF. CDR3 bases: TGCAGTGCTATCGACTACAATGAGCAGTTCTTC.

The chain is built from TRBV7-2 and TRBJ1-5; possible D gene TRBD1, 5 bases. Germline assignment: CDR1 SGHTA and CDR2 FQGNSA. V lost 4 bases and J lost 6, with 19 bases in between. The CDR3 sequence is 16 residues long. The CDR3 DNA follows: TGTGCCAGCAGCTCCAGGGAATCGGGGGTAAGTCAGCCCCAGCATTTT. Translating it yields CASSSRESGVSQPQHF.

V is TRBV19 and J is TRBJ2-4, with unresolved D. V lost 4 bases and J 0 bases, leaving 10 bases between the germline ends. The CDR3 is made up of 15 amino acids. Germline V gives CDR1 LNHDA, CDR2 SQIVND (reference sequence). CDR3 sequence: CASSSGDLAKNIQYF. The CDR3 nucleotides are TGTGCCAGTAGTAGTGGGGATCTAGCCAAAAACATTCAGTACTTC.

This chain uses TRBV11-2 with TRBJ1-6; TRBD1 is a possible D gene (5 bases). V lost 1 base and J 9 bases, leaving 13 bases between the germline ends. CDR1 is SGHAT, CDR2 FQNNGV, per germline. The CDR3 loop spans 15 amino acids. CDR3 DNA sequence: TGTGCCAGCAGCTTAGGACTGCTCGGGGGTTCACCCCTCCACTTT. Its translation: CASSLGLLGGSPLHF.

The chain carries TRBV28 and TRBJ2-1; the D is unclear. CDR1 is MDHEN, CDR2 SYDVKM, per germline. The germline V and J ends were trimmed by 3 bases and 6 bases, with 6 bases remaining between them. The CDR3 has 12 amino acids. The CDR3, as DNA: TGTGCCAGCAGTTTGATACGCAATGAGCAGTTCTTC. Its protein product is CASSLIRNEQFF. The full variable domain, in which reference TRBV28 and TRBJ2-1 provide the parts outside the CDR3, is DVKVTQSSRYLVKRTGEKVFLECVQDMDHENMFWYRQDPGLGLRLIYFSYDVKMKEKGDIPEGYSVSREKKERFSLILESASTNQTSMYLCASSLIRNEQFFGPGTRLTVL.

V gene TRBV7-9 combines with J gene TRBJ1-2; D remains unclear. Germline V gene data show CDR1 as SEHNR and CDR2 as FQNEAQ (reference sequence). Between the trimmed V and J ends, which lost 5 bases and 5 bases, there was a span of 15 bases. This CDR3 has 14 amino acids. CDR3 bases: TGTGCCAGCAGCCCCCTTTCAGCGGATTATGGCTACACCTTC. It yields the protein CASSPLSADYGYTF.

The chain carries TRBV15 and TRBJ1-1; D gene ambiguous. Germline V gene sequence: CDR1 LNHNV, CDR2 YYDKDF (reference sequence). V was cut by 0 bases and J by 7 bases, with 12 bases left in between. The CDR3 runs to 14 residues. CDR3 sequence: CATSRDPRSDEAFF. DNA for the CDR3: TGTGCCACCAGCAGAGATCCACGGTCGGATGAAGCTTTCTTT.

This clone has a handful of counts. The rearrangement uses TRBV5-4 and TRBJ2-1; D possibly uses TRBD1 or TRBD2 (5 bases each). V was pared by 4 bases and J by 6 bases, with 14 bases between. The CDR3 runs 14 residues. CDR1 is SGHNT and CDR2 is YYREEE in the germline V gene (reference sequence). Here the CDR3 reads CASSHPGTPNEQFF. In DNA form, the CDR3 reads TGTGCCAGCAGCCATCCAGGGACCCCCAATGAGCAGTTCTTC.

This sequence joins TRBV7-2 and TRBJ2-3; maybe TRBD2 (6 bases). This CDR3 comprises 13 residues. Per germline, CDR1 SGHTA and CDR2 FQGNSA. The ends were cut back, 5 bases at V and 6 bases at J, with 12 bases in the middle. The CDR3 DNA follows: TGTGCCAGCAGCCCGGACTATGAGGATACGCAGTATTTT. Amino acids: CASSPDYEDTQYF. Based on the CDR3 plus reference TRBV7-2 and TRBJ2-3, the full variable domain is GAGVSQSPSNKVTEKGKDVELRCDPISGHTALYWYRQSLGQGLEFLIYFQGNSAPDKSGLPSDRFSAERTGGSVSTLTIQRTQQEDSAVYLCASSPDYEDTQYFGPGTRLTVL.

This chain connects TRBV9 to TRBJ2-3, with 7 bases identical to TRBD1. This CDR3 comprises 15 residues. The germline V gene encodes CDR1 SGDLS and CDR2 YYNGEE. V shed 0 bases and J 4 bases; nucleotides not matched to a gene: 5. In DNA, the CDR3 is TGTGCCAGCAGCGTAGATCACAGGGGAGCAGATACGCAGTATTTT. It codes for CASSVDHRGADTQYF.

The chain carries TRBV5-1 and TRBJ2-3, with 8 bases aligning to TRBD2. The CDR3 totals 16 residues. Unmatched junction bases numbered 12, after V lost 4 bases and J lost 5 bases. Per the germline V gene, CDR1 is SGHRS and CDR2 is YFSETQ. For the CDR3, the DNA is TGCGCCAGCAGCGCCTCGACTAGCGTAAGAATAGATACGCAGTATTTT. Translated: CASSASTSVRIDTQYF.